The sequence of this T cell receptor (beta chain) was determined in a study of radiotherapy plus CTLA-4 blockade in lung cancer. Study at large: Among all patients, around 18% showed objective responses, while roughly 28% had disease control. Study-wide points: Together with interferon-beta, which increased in serum after radiation, early dynamic changes in blood T cell clones were reportedly the best predictors of response. TCR clones from tumors expanded in blood after radiotherapy plus ipilimumab.

With ipilimumab providing CTLA-4 blockade, focal radiation was administered to patients who had chemo-refractory metastatic non-small-cell lung cancer. There are 13 residues in the CDR3. Germline assignment: CDR1 SNHLY and CDR2 FYNNEI. The germline V and J ends were trimmed by 6 bases and 3 bases, with 11 bases remaining between them. About this clone itself: Its antigen is undetermined.

Sequencing was performed with immunoSEQ multiplex PCR; in TCRdb, only in-frame clones are kept and a portion is missing. The repertoire consists of tens of thousands of clones, with approximately 68% occurring once and the leading ten covering roughly 10%. The specimen comprised peripheral blood, sampled from a patient treated with radiotherapy plus ipilimumab. The chain employs TRBV2 and TRBJ1-1; D gene uncertain. This receptor was obtained from a human donor with non-small cell lung cancer who had stable disease on radiotherapy plus ipilimumab. In nucleotides, the CDR3 is TGTGCCAGCAGGGTCGAGAGGGACACTGAAGCTTTCTTT. Its translation: CASRVERDTEAFF.